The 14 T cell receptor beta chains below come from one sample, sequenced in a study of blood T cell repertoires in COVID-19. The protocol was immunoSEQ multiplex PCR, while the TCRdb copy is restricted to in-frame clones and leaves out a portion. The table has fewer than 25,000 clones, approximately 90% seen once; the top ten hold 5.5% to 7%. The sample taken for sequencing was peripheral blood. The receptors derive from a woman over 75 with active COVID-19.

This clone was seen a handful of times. DNA for the CDR3: TGTGCCAGCAGCTTAGCACTAGCGGTGACCTACGAGCAGTACTTC. Amino acids: CASSLALAVTYEQYF. The chain links TRBV7-2 to TRBJ2-7; 8 bases are shared with TRBD2. Germline V gene data show CDR1 as SGHTA and CDR2 as FQGNSA. The V segment lost 0 bases and the J segment 2 bases; nucleotides outside the gene matches: 3. This CDR3 contains 15 residues.

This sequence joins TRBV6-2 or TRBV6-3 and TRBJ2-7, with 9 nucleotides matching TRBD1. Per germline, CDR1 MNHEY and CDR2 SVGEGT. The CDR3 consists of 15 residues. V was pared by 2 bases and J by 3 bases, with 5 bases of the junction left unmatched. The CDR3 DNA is TGTGCCAGCAGTTACCCAGGGACAGGGCTCTACGAGCAGTACTTC. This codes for CASSYPGTGLYEQYF.

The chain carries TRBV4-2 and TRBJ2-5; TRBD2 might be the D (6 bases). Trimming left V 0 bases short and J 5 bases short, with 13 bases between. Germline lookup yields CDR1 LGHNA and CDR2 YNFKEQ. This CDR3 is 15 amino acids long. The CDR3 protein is CASSQDLLAAETQYF. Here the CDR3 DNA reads TGTGCCAGCAGCCAAGATCTTTTAGCGGCGGAGACCCAGTACTTC.

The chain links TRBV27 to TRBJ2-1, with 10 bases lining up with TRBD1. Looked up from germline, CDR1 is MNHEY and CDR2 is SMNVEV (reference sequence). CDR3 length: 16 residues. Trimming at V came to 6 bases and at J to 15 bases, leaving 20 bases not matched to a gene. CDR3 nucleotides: TGTGCCAGCAGCCCCAAGGGACAGGGGACTACGTCCTCCCCGTTCTTC. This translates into CASSPKGQGTTSSPFF.

The CDR3 region is CASIGDFFSPNEQFF. For the CDR3, the DNA is TGTGCCAGCATTGGGGACTTCTTCTCCCCCAATGAGCAGTTCTTC. The chain recombines TRBV2 with TRBJ2-1; possible D gene TRBD2, 6 bases. Germline lookup yields CDR1 SNHLY and CDR2 FYNNEI. Trimming pared 7 bases from V and 6 bases from J, leaving 19 bases between. The CDR3 totals 15 residues.

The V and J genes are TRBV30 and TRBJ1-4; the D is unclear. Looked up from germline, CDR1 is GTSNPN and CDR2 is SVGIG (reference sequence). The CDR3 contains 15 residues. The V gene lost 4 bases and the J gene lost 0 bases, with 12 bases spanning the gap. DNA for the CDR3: TGTGCCTGGAATCGGGGTCCTGCAACTAATGAAAAACTGTTTTTT. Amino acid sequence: CAWNRGPATNEKLFF.

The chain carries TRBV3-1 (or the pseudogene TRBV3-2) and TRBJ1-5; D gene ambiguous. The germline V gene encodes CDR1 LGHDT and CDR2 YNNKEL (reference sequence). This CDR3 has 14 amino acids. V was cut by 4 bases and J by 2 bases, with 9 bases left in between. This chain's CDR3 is CASSLSFRNQPQHF. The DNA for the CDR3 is TGTGCCAGCAGCCTTTCCTTTCGCAATCAGCCCCAGCATTTT.

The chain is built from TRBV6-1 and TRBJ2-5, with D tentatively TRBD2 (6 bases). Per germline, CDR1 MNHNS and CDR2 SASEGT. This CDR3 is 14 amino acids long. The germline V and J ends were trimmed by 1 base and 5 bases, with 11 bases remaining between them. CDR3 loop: CASSEGGLWETQYF. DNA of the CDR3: TGTGCCAGCAGTGAAGGGGGACTTTGGGAGACCCAGTACTTC.

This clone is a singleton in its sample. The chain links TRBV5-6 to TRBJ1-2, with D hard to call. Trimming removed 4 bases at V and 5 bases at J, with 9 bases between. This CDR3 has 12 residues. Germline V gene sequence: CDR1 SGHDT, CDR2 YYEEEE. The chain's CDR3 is CASSRTGYGYTF. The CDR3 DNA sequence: TGTGCCAGCAGCCGCACGGGTTATGGCTACACCTTC.

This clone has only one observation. In DNA form, the CDR3 reads TGCGCCAGCAGTCCTGGGGGCAGCGGCCCCTCCTACGAGCAGTACTTC. Translating it yields CASSPGGSGPSYEQYF. The chain carries TRBV5-1 and TRBJ2-7; tentatively, D is TRBD1 (6 bases). V lost 5 bases and J lost 0, with 18 bases in between. Germline V lookup: CDR1 SGHRS, CDR2 YFSETQ. The CDR3 has 16 amino acids.

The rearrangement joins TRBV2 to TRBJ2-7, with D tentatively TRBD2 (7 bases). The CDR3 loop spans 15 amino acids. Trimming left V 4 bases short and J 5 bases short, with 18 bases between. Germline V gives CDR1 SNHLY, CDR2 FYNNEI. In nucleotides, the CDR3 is TGTGCCAGCAGTGGGGCAGGGGCGGGGGATCACGAGCAGTACTTC. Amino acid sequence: CASSGAGAGDHEQYF.

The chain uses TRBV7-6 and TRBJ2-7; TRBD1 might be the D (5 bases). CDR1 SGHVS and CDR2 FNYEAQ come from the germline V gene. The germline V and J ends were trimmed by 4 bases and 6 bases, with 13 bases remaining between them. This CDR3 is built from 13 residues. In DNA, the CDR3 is TGTGCCAGCAGCTCAATGGGCCAGGGCGAGCAGTACTTC. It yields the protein CASSSMGQGEQYF.

The CDR3 coding sequence is TGTGCCAGCAGAGCGGGTGGTTTCGGGGAGCTGTTTTTT. Encoded protein: CASRAGGFGELFF. The V gene is TRBV7-3, the J gene TRBJ2-2, with D maybe TRBD2 (6 bases). Per the germline V gene, CDR1 is SGHTA and CDR2 is FQGTGA. V was trimmed by 6 bases and J by 7 bases, leaving 12 bases between them. The CDR3 is 13 residues long.

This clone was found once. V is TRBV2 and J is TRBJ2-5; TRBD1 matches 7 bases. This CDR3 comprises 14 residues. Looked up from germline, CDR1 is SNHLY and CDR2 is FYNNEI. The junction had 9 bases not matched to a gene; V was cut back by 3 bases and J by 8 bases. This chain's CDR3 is CASSDRAGGYTQYF. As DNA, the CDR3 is TGTGCCAGCAGTGATCGGGCAGGGGGTTATACCCAGTACTTC.